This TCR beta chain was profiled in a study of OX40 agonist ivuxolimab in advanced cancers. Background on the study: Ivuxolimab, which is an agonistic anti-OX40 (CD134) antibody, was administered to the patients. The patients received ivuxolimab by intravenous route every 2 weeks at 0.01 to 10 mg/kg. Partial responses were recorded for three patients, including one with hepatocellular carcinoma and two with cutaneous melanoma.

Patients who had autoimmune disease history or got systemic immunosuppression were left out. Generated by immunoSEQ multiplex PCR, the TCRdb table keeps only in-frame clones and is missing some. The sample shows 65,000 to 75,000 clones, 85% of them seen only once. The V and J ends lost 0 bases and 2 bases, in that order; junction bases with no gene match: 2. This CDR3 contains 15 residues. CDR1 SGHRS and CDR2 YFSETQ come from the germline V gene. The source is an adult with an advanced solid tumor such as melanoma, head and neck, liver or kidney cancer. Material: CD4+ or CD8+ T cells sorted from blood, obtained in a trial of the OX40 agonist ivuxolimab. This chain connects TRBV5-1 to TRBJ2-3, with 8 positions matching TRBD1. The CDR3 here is CASSLGTGNTDTQYF. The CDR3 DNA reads TGCGCCAGCAGCTTGGGGACAGGGAACACAGATACGCAGTATTTT.